This T cell receptor (beta chain) was recorded in a study of beta chain features in type 1 diabetes. Study results and caveats: There was a moderate but significant shortening of TCRB CDR3s in all four CD4+ subsets of Type 1 diabetes patients. Lower insertion and higher deletion counts appeared at VDJ junctions in type 1 diabetes patients.

In this sample, this clone turned up a few times. The antigen remains unidentified. This CDR3 comprises 15 residues. Looked up from germline, CDR1 is SGHRS and CDR2 is YFSETQ. V was pared by 0 bases and J by 4 bases, with 10 bases between. The isolated RNA, all of it, was reverse transcribed, so expressed TCRB transcripts were what got sequenced. Assay: immunoSEQ multiplex PCR; the TCRdb copy retains only in-frame clones and omits some. The repertoire has tens of thousands of clones, approximately 72% of them found once; the top ten carry about 2%. The genes are TRBV5-1 and TRBJ2-2, with a possible D match to TRBD2 (6 bases). Sequencing was performed on Tregs from blood. This clonotype originated in a woman aged 18-29 years with type 1 diabetes. Here the CDR3 DNA reads TGCGCCAGCAGCTTGGGCCCGGGGGTCACCGGGGAGCTGTTTTTT. Translation gives CASSLGPGVTGELFF.